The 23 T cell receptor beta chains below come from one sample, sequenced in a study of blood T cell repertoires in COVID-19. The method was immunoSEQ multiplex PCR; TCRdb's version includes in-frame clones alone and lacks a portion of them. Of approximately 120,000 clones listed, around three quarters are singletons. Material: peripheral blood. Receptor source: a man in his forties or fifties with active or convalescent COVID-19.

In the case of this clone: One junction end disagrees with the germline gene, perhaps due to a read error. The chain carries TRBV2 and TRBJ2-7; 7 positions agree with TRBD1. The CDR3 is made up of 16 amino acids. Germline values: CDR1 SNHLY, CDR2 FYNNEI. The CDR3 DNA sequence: TGTGCCAGCATTCCCACTAGACAGGGAACGATTCTTAAGAACCCCTTC. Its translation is CASIPTRQGTILKNPF.

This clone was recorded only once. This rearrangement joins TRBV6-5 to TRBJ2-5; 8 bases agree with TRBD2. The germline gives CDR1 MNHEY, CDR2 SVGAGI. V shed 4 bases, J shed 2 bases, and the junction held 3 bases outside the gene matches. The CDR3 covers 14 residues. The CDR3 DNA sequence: TGTGCCAGCAGTTCCCCGGGGGGGCAAGAGACCCAGTACTTC. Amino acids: CASSSPGGQETQYF.

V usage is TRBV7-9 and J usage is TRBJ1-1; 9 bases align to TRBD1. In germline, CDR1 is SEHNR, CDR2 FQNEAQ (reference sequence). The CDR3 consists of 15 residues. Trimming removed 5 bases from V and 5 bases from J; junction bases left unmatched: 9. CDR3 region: CASSRRPGQGTEAFF. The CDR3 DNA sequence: TGTGCCAGCAGCCGACGGCCGGGACAGGGAACTGAAGCTTTCTTT.

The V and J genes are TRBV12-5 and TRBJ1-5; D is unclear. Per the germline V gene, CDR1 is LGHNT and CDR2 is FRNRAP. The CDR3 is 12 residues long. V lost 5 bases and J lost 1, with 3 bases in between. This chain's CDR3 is CASGPSNQPQHF. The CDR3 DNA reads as TGTGCTAGTGGTCCAAGCAATCAGCCCCAGCATTTT.

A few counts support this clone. The CDR3 region has the DNA TGTGCCAGCAGCCCCCGGTCCTCTCGTCTTTCAAACACTGAAGCTTTCTTT. Its protein is CASSPRSSRLSNTEAFF. The rearrangement uses TRBV7-2 and TRBJ1-1; no firm D call. Trimming removed 5 bases at V and 2 bases at J, with 21 bases between. The CDR3 is 17 residues long. Germline V gives CDR1 SGHTA, CDR2 FQGNSA.

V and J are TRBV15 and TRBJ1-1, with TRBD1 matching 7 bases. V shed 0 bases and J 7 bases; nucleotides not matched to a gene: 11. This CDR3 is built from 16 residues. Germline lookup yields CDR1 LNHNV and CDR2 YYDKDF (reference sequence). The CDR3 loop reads CATSRDVGQEINEAFF. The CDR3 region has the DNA TGTGCCACCAGCAGAGACGTAGGACAGGAAATTAATGAAGCTTTCTTT.

This CDR3 is CASSQDGQPYQETQYF. The CDR3, as DNA: TGTGCCAGCAGCCAAGATGGGCAGCCTTACCAAGAGACCCAGTACTTC. The chain couples TRBV4-2 to TRBJ2-5; no clear D. V shed 0 bases and J shed 0 bases, with 11 bases lying between them. Germline CDR1 reads LGHNA; CDR2 reads YNFKEQ. CDR3 length: 16 residues.

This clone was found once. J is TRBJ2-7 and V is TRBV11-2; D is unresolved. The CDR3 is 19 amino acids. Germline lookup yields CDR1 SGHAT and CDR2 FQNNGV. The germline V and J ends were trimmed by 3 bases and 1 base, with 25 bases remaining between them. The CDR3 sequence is CASSLATVYRVDRSYEQYF. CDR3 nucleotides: TGTGCCAGCAGCTTGGCGACTGTTTATAGAGTGGATCGGTCCTACGAGCAGTACTTC.

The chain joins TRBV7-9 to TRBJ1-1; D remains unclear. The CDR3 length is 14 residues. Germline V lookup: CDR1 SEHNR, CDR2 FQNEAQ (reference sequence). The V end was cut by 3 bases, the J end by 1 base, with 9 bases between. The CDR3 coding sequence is TGTGCCAGCAGCTTGCGGGCAGGGAACACTGAAGCTTTCTTT. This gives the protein CASSLRAGNTEAFF.

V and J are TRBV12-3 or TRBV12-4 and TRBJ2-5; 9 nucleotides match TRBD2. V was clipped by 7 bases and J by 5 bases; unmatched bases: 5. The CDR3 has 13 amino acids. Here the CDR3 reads CASKISGSETQYF. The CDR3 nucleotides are TGTGCCAGCAAAATTAGCGGGAGTGAGACCCAGTACTTC.

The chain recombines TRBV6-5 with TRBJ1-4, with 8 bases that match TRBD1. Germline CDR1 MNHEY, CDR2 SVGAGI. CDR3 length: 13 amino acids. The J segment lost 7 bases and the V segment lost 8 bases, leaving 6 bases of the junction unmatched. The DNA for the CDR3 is TGTGCCAGCTGGACAGGGTTAGGTGAAAAACTGTTTTTT. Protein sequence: CASWTGLGEKLFF.

The CDR3 nucleotides read TGTGCCAGCTCGTCGTTCGGGACAGGGGATGAGCAGTTCTTC. It codes for CASSSFGTGDEQFF. This chain connects TRBV18 to TRBJ2-1; TRBD1 matches 10 bases. V gave up 6 bases and J gave up 8 bases; unmatched junction bases: 7. Germline V CDR1 and CDR2: KGHSH, LQKENI. This CDR3 comprises 14 residues.

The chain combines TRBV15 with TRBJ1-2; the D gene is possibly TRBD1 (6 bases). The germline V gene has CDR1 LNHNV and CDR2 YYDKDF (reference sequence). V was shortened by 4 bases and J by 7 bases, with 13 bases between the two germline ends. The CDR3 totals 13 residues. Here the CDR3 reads CATSTKTGLGYTF. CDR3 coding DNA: TGTGCCACCAGCACCAAGACAGGACTTGGCTACACCTTC.

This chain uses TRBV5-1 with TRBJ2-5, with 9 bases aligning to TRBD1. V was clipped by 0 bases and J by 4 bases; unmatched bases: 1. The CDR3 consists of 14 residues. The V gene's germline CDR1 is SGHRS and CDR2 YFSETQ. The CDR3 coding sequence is TGCGCCAGCAGCTTGGGGACAGGGGTAGAGACCCAGTACTTC. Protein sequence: CASSLGTGVETQYF.

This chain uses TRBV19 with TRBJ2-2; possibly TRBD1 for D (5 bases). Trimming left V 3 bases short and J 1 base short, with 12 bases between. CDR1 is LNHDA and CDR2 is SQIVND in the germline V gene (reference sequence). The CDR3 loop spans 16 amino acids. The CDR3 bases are TGTGCCAGTAGTATCGCGCAGGGATTGAACACCGGGGAGCTGTTTTTT. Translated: CASSIAQGLNTGELFF.

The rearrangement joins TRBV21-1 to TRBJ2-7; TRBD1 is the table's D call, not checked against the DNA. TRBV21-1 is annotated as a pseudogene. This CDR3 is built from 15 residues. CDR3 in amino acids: CASSSRDTNSYEQYF. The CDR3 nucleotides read TGTGCCAGCAGCAGCCGGGACACCAACTCCTACGAGCAGTACTTC.

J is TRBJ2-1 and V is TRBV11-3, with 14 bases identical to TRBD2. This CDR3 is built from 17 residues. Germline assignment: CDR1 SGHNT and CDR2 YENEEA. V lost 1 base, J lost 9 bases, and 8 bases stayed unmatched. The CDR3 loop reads CASSLGLAGGLVSEQFF. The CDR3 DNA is TGTGCCAGCAGCTTAGGACTAGCGGGGGGGCTGGTCAGTGAGCAGTTCTTC.

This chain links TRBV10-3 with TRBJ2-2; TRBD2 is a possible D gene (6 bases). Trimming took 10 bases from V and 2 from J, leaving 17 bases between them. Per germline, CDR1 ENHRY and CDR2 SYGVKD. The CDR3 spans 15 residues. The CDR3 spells CATAVGGENTGELFF. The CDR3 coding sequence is TGTGCCACCGCGGTGGGGGGAGAAAACACCGGGGAGCTGTTTTTT.

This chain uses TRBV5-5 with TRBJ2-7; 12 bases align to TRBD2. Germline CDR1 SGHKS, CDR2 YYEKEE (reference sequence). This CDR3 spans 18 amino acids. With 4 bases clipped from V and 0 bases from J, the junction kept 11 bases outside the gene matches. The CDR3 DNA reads TGTGCCAGCAGCCGAGCCCTTACTAGCGGGGGGAACTCCTACGAGCAGTACTTC. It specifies CASSRALTSGGNSYEQYF.

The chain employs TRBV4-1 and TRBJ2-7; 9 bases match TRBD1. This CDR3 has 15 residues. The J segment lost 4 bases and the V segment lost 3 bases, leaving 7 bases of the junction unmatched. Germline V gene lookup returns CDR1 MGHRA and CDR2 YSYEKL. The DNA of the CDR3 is TGCGCCAGCAGCCAGAAGGGACAGGGCGATTACGAGCAGTACTTC. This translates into CASSQKGQGDYEQYF.

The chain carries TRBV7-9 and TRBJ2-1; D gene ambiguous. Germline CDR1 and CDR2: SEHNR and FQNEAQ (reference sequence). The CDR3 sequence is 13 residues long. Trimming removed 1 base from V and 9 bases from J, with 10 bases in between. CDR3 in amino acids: CASSLGWSREQFF. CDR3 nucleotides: TGTGCCAGCAGCTTAGGCTGGTCGCGTGAGCAGTTCTTC. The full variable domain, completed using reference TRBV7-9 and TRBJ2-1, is DTGVSQNPRHKITKRGQNVTFRCDPISEHNRLYWYRQTLGQGPEFLTYFQNEAQLEKSRLLSDRFSAERPKGSFSTLEIQRTEQGDSAMYLCASSLGWSREQFFGPGTRLTVL.

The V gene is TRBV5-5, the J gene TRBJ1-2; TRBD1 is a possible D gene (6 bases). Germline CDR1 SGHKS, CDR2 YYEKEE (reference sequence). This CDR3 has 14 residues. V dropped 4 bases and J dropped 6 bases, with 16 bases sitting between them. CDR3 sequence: CASSPGMGANGYTF. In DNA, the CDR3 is TGTGCCAGCAGCCCTGGGATGGGGGCGAATGGCTACACCTTC.

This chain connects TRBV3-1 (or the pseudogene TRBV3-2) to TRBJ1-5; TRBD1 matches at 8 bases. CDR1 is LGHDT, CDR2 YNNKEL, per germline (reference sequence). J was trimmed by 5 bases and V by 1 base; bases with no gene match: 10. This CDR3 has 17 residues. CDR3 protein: CASSQAGGQAWDQPQHF. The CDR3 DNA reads TGTGCCAGCAGCCAAGCGGGGGGACAGGCTTGGGATCAGCCCCAGCATTTT.